One sample yielded the 14 T cell receptor beta chains listed below, sequenced in a study of cytomegalovirus exposure and HLA in healthy donors. Method: immunoSEQ multiplex PCR; TCRdb's copy keeps in-frame clones and lacks some. The table lists approximately 300,000 clones, 75% to 90% of them singletons. Sequenced material: PBMCs. The source is a young woman in good health and CMV-seronegative.

The chain combines TRBV27 with TRBJ1-1, with D maybe TRBD1 (5 bases). Germline V gene data show CDR1 as MNHEY and CDR2 as SMNVEV (reference sequence). V was cut by 2 bases and J by 4 bases, with 11 bases left in between. The CDR3 sequence is 14 residues long. The CDR3 nucleotides read TGTGCCAGCAGTTTAGTAGGGGCGAGCACTGAAGCTTTCTTT. It translates to CASSLVGASTEAFF.

This rearrangement joins TRBV13 to TRBJ2-7; weak D call: TRBD1 (6 bases). The V end lost 2 bases, the J end lost 0 bases, and 14 bases lay between the germline ends. Germline lookup yields CDR1 PRHDT and CDR2 FYEKMQ (reference sequence). This CDR3 is built from 16 residues. CDR3 in DNA: TGTGCCAGCAGCTTATTCCGGGACACCGACTCCTACGAGCAGTACTTC. This translates into CASSLFRDTDSYEQYF.

This clone was observed a handful of times. The chain recombines TRBV2 with TRBJ1-3, with D possibly TRBD1 on 6 matching bases. CDR3 length: 15 residues. Trimming took 6 bases from V and 0 from J, leaving 12 bases between them. The germline CDR1 and CDR2 sequences are SNHLY and FYNNEI. CDR3 nucleotides: TGTGCCAGCAGGCCCACAGGGATCTCTGGAAACACCATATATTTT. Translation gives CASRPTGISGNTIYF.

DNA for the CDR3: TGTGCCAGTGAGATTAGCGGGCGATCCTACGAGCAGTACTTC. This gives the protein CASEISGRSYEQYF. The chain recombines TRBV25-1 with TRBJ2-7; 7 nucleotides match TRBD2. The V gene end was trimmed by 9 bases and the J gene end by 1 base; junction bases not matched to a gene: 9. Germline V gene lookup returns CDR1 MGHDK and CDR2 SYGVNS. The CDR3 is made up of 14 amino acids.

The chain has TRBV6-5 and TRBJ1-1; TRBD1 agrees at 8 bases. Germline loops: CDR1 MNHEY, CDR2 SVGAGI. The CDR3 runs to 15 residues. J lost 3 bases, V lost 5 bases, and 8 bases had no gene match. The CDR3 spells CASSKQQGEDTEAFF. The CDR3 DNA is TGTGCCAGCAGTAAGCAACAGGGGGAGGACACTGAAGCTTTCTTT.

The V gene is TRBV6-1, the J gene TRBJ1-2, with a tentative D call TRBD1 (5 bases). Trimming removed 3 bases from V and 5 bases from J, with 7 bases in between. The CDR3 consists of 12 residues. Germline CDR1 MNHNS, CDR2 SASEGT. CDR3 sequence reads: CASSEAGYGYTF. For the CDR3, the DNA is TGTGCCAGCAGTGAGGCAGGGTATGGCTACACCTTC.

This sequence joins TRBV27 and TRBJ1-1; 7 bases match TRBD1. The CDR3 runs to 13 residues. Germline assignment: CDR1 MNHEY and CDR2 SMNVEV (reference sequence). V shed 2 bases, J shed 10 bases, and the junction held 7 bases outside the gene matches. CDR3 DNA: TGTGCCAGCAGTTTAAACAGGGGCCGAGTAGCTTTCTTT. This gives the protein CASSLNRGRVAFF.

In its sample, this clone was seen once. V and J are TRBV4-1 and TRBJ1-5, with D possibly matching TRBD1 (5 bases). Between the trimmed V and J ends, which lost 1 base and 7 bases, there was a span of 8 bases. Germline lookup yields CDR1 MGHRA and CDR2 YSYEKL. CDR3 length: 13 residues. For the CDR3, the DNA is TGCGCCAGCAGCCAAGTTCGGGGGCAGCCCCAGCATTTT. It codes for CASSQVRGQPQHF.

The chain is built from TRBV9 and TRBJ2-3; 9 bases map to TRBD2. The CDR3 loop spans 17 amino acids. Unmatched junction bases numbered 11, after V lost 4 bases and J lost 2 bases. CDR1 is SGDLS and CDR2 is YYNGEE in the germline V gene. CDR3 DNA sequence: TGTGCCAGCAGCTCCCCCCAGGGCGGGAGGGCCACAGATACGCAGTATTTT. Translation: CASSSPQGGRATDTQYF.

J is TRBJ2-7 and V is TRBV18; TRBD2 aligns across 8 bases. The germline gives CDR1 KGHSH, CDR2 LQKENI. The CDR3 totals 15 residues. The V and J ends lost 4 bases and 2 bases, in that order; junction bases with no gene match: 7. The CDR3 DNA sequence: TGTGCCAGCTCACAAACATCGGGGGGGACCTACGAGCAGTACTTC. This translates into CASSQTSGGTYEQYF.

The V and J genes are TRBV7-9 and TRBJ2-7; no reliable D call. V gave up 0 bases and J gave up 1 base, with 7 bases separating them. Germline CDR1 SEHNR, CDR2 FQNEAQ (reference sequence). There are 14 residues in the CDR3. The CDR3 loop reads CASSLAGTSYEQYF. CDR3 coding DNA: TGTGCCAGCAGCTTAGCGGGCACGTCCTACGAGCAGTACTTC.

The rearrangement joins TRBV6-5 to TRBJ1-2, with 9 bases lining up with TRBD1. Germline V gene sequence: CDR1 MNHEY, CDR2 SVGAGI. This CDR3 spans 13 amino acids. With 2 bases clipped from V and 7 bases from J, the junction kept 2 bases outside the gene matches. This CDR3 reads CASSYRDRAGYTF. In DNA, the CDR3 is TGTGCCAGCAGTTACCGGGACAGGGCTGGCTACACCTTC.

In the case of this clone: This sample includes further DNA sequences coding for the same CDR3. The J gene is TRBJ2-3, the V gene TRBV6-5, with a possible D match to TRBD2 (5 bases). The V gene's germline CDR1 is MNHEY and CDR2 SVGAGI. V lost 0 bases to trimming and J lost 0 bases, with 7 bases between them. CDR3 length: 15 amino acids. CDR3 sequence: CASSYSSGSTDTQYF. The CDR3 region has the DNA TGTGCCAGCAGTTACTCAAGCGGTAGCACAGATACGCAGTATTTT.

The gene calls are TRBV2 and TRBJ2-5; D uncertain. Trimming stripped 7 bases from V and 6 bases from J, with 9 bases between. Germline V lookup: CDR1 SNHLY, CDR2 FYNNEI. The CDR3 is 11 residues long. This CDR3 is CASNSWQTQYF. The CDR3 DNA follows: TGTGCCAGCAATTCCTGGCAGACCCAGTACTTC.